This T cell receptor (beta chain) was documented in a study of T cells in women clearing cervical HPV infection. Turning to the study itself: No precancer developed; the control's incident HPV16 infection cleared within 12 months. Case blood was drawn when the lesion was first found; control blood after infection became undetectable.

Study results and caveats: Cases carried less TRBV6-7 than controls: about 0.1% versus 0.15%.

Germline-derived CDR1 and CDR2 are SNHLY and FYNNEI. The CDR3 sequence is 13 residues long. Points on this clone: Its antigen is unknown. The missing CDR3 end, 3 residues past where the read stops, is filled in from the germline J gene.

Measured with immunoSEQ multiplex PCR; TCRdb has only the in-frame clones, and not every one. This sample's table reports under 50,000 clones. The receptor was isolated from a woman between 18 and 70 years old with a cervical HPV16 infection that either progressed to CIN3+ or cleared (not recorded which). Sequenced input: blood buffy coat. The chain has TRBV2 and TRBJ2-3; perhaps TRBD2 as D (5 bases). The CDR3 sequence is CASRGGRAETQYF. Incomplete CDR3 DNA: TGTGCCAGCAGGGGTGGAAGAGCGGAGACG.